These 26 T cell receptor beta chains originate from one sample sequenced in a study of blood T cell repertoires in COVID-19 (dated by TCRdb to 2020 to 2022). Receptor libraries were prepared by the immunoSEQ multiplex PCR assay. TCRdb obtained this table from immuneACCESS and retained in-frame rearrangements with V and J assigned. These tables miss some clones; where compared with another copy, unresolved V genes account for less than half of the shortfall, and the remainder is unexplained. The sample table holds fewer than 350,000 clones, of which approximately 90% were seen once. The biggest ten clones account for 2.3% of the sample. Material for sequencing was PBMCs or T cells enriched from blood (not recorded which). The receptors come from a woman aged 40 to 50 with acute COVID-19.

This chain links TRBV7-9 with TRBJ1-4; 8 nucleotides align to TRBD1. After removal of 6 bases from V and 7 bases from J, the junction contained 10 bases not matched to a gene. The CDR3 runs 15 residues. Germline lookup yields CDR1 SEHNR and CDR2 FQNEAQ (reference sequence). In nucleotides, the CDR3 is TGTGCCAGCAGTTCCCAGGGGGCGGGAAGTGAAAAACTGTTTTTT. Protein sequence: CASSSQGAGSEKLFF.

This clone was counted once. The chain is built from TRBV2 and TRBJ1-6; tentatively, D is TRBD1 (6 bases). CDR1 is SNHLY, CDR2 FYNNEI, per germline. CDR3 size: 16 residues. V was pared by 2 bases and J by 5 bases, with 13 bases between. CDR3 region: CASSELGGANNSPLHF. CDR3 nucleotides: TGTGCCAGCAGTGAACTGGGGGGGGCGAATAATTCACCCCTCCACTTT.

The genes are TRBV28 and TRBJ1-5; tentatively, D is TRBD1 (6 bases). Germline CDR1 MDHEN, CDR2 SYDVKM. The CDR3 totals 15 residues. The V gene lost 5 bases and the J gene lost 2 bases, with 13 bases spanning the gap. CDR3 loop: CASSRAGAGNQPQHF. The CDR3 region has the DNA TGTGCCAGCAGTAGGGCAGGGGCCGGCAATCAGCCCCAGCATTTT.

The chain combines TRBV19 with TRBJ2-1; 16 nucleotides align to TRBD2. Trimming at V came to 5 bases and at J to 9 bases, leaving 7 bases not matched to a gene. The CDR3 contains 16 residues. Germline V gene sequence: CDR1 LNHDA, CDR2 SQIVND (reference sequence). As DNA, the CDR3 is TGTGCCAGTAGTCAGATGGGACTAGCGGGGGGGTTTGAGCAGTTCTTC. Translating it yields CASSQMGLAGGFEQFF.

The J gene is TRBJ1-1, the V gene TRBV2; D perhaps matches TRBD1 (5 bases). V was clipped by 7 bases and J by 0 bases, with 12 bases between them. Germline V gives CDR1 SNHLY, CDR2 FYNNEI. This CDR3 has 14 amino acids. The CDR3 coding sequence is TGTGCCAGCAAGGGGACTGGAGTGAACACTGAAGCTTTCTTT. Translation gives CASKGTGVNTEAFF.

The chain carries TRBV24-1 and TRBJ2-2, with TRBD1 matching 9 bases. After removal of 3 bases from V and 4 bases from J, the junction contained 5 bases not matched to a gene. Looked up from germline, CDR1 is KGHDR and CDR2 is SFDVKD. This CDR3 is built from 16 residues. As DNA, the CDR3 is TGTGCCACCAGTGATCAGAACAGGGGGCTCACCGGGGAGCTGTTTTTT. The encoded protein is CATSDQNRGLTGELFF.

The chain is built from TRBV13 and TRBJ2-3; the match to TRBD2 covers 10 bases. This CDR3 is built from 21 residues. Germline V gives CDR1 PRHDT, CDR2 FYEKMQ (reference sequence). The junction had 19 bases not matched to a gene; V was cut back by 0 bases and J by 4 bases. The CDR3 sequence: CASSLGGASGRTIQAADTQYF. Here the CDR3 DNA reads TGTGCCAGCAGCTTAGGCGGAGCTAGCGGGAGAACCATTCAAGCGGCAGATACGCAGTATTTT.

The V call is TRBV18, the J call TRBJ1-2, with no clear D. Germline V gene lookup returns CDR1 KGHSH and CDR2 LQKENI. The CDR3 sequence is 13 residues long. The V and J ends lost 3 bases and 2 bases respectively, with 7 bases between them. The CDR3 spells CASSPTENYGYTF. The CDR3 DNA reads as TGTGCCAGCTCACCGACGGAGAACTATGGCTACACCTTC.

J is TRBJ2-3 and V is TRBV24-1, with 13 bases matching TRBD2. The CDR3 spans 15 residues. Trimming at V came to 7 bases and at J to 0 bases, leaving 0 bases not matched to a gene. Germline V gene lookup returns CDR1 KGHDR and CDR2 SFDVKD. CDR3 sequence (DNA): TGTGCCACCAGGGGACTAGCGGGGAGCACAGATACGCAGTATTTT. Amino acid sequence: CATRGLAGSTDTQYF.

As DNA, the CDR3 is TGTGCCAGTAGTATTTGGGGACAGGCTGAAGCTTTCTTT. Amino acids: CASSIWGQAEAFF. The chain carries TRBV19 and TRBJ1-1; 8 bases match TRBD1. CDR1 and CDR2 from the germline V gene are LNHDA and SQIVND (reference sequence). This CDR3 contains 13 residues. Trimming cost V 3 bases and J 6 bases; bases outside gene matches: 3. The whole variable domain, remainder taken from reference TRBV19 and TRBJ1-1, is DGGITQSPKYLFRKEGQNVTLSCEQNLNHDAMYWYRQDPGQGLRLIYYSQIVNDFQKGDIAEGYSVSREKKESFPLTVTSAQKNPTAFYLCASSIWGQAEAFFGQGTRLTVV.

J is TRBJ1-3 and V is TRBV19, with 11 bases fitting TRBD1. J was trimmed by 5 bases and V by 5 bases; bases with no gene match: 8. This CDR3 has 16 residues. CDR1 and CDR2 (germline): LNHDA, SQIVND (reference sequence). The CDR3 reads CASSATDRGRRNTIYF. CDR3 in DNA: TGTGCCAGTAGTGCTACGGACAGGGGGCGAAGAAACACCATATATTTT.

Worth noting for this clone: At the DNA level, this CDR3 is encoded by other sequences in the same sample as well. The chain employs TRBV4-3 and TRBJ2-2; tentatively, D is TRBD2 (7 bases). This CDR3 comprises 16 residues. Germline CDR1 LGHNA, CDR2 YSLEER. The V gene lost 1 base and the J gene lost 0 bases, with 9 bases spanning the gap. CDR3 in DNA: TGCGCCAGCAGCCAAGGAGGGGGGGCGAACACCGGGGAGCTGTTTTTT. Amino acid sequence: CASSQGGGANTGELFF.

The chain is built from TRBV11-2 and TRBJ1-4; D is possibly TRBD1 (5 bases). This CDR3 spans 13 amino acids. Trimming pared 0 bases from V and 10 bases from J, leaving 9 bases between. Germline CDR1 and CDR2: SGHAT and FQNNGV. CDR3 amino acids: CASSLEGQGKLFF. The DNA of the CDR3 is TGTGCCAGCAGCTTAGAGGGTCAGGGAAAACTGTTTTTT.

The chain joins TRBV3-1 (or the pseudogene TRBV3-2) to TRBJ1-2; 9 bases match TRBD1. With 5 bases clipped from V and 8 bases from J, the junction kept 12 bases outside the gene matches. CDR3 length: 15 residues. From germline, CDR1 is LGHDT and CDR2 YNNKEL (reference sequence). In DNA form, the CDR3 reads TGTGCCAGCAGCAACTTGGGACAGGGACCTGGGGGCTACACCTTC. Protein sequence: CASSNLGQGPGGYTF.

The chain has TRBV4-2 and TRBJ2-1, with TRBD2 matching 12 bases. Germline lookup yields CDR1 LGHNA and CDR2 YNFKEQ. The trim removed 4 bases at V and 5 bases at J, leaving 6 bases unmatched. The CDR3 has 16 amino acids. The CDR3 here is CASSRWTSGANNEQFF. CDR3 sequence (DNA): TGTGCCAGCAGCCGCTGGACTAGCGGGGCAAACAATGAGCAGTTCTTC.

The CDR3 bases are TGTGCCAGCAGCTTAGGGTACAGGGACTATGGCTACACCTTC. It specifies CASSLGYRDYGYTF. V is TRBV7-8 and J is TRBJ1-2, with a tentative D call TRBD1 (6 bases). Trimming took 1 base from V and 3 from J, leaving 9 bases between them. Germline-derived CDR1 and CDR2 are SGHVS and FQNEAQ. The CDR3 totals 14 residues.

The chain joins TRBV2 to TRBJ2-1, with D possibly TRBD2 on 5 matching bases. The CDR3 has 12 amino acids. CDR1 is SNHLY, CDR2 FYNNEI, per germline. Trimming pared 6 bases from V and 12 bases from J, leaving 15 bases between. The CDR3 coding sequence is TGTGCCAGCAGGTCCCTAGCTATAGGGCAGTTCTTC. Protein: CASRSLAIGQFF.

V gene TRBV5-6 combines with J gene TRBJ1-4; D remains ambiguous. V lost 4 bases to trimming and J lost 3 bases, with 13 bases between them. The CDR3 has 15 residues. Germline V CDR1 and CDR2: SGHDT, YYEEEE. CDR3 in amino acids: CASSDLWSSNEKLFF. The DNA for the CDR3 is TGTGCCAGCAGCGACTTGTGGAGCTCTAATGAAAAACTGTTTTTT.

J is TRBJ2-7 and V is TRBV29-1; 11 nucleotides agree with TRBD2. The CDR3 consists of 13 residues. Losses at the gene ends were 7 bases for V and 0 bases for J; bases not matched to a gene: 2. CDR1 is SQVTM, CDR2 ANQGSEA, per germline. CDR3 bases: TGCAGCGCCACTAGCGGGAGCTCCTACGAGCAGTACTTC. This encodes CSATSGSSYEQYF.

The chain uses TRBV6-1 and TRBJ2-1; maybe TRBD2 (6 bases). The CDR3 is 17 amino acids. V was pared by 4 bases and J by 8 bases, with 24 bases between. Germline CDR1 MNHNS, CDR2 SASEGT. The CDR3 reads CASSGPSLGGRLDEQFF. The CDR3 coding sequence is TGTGCCAGCAGTGGGCCGTCTCTCGGGGGAAGACTGGATGAGCAGTTCTTC.

The rearrangement uses TRBV9 and TRBJ1-6; tentatively, D is TRBD1 (5 bases). In germline, CDR1 is SGDLS, CDR2 YYNGEE. Deletions cut 4 bases from V and 13 bases from J, with 15 bases between. The CDR3 consists of 13 residues. The CDR3 loop reads CASSSSQGTPLHF. The CDR3 DNA reads as TGTGCCAGCAGCTCGAGCCAAGGGACTCCCCTCCACTTT.

In this sample, this clone turned up once. This chain connects TRBV12-3 or TRBV12-4 to TRBJ2-1, with D maybe TRBD1 (6 bases). V lost 2 bases, J lost 10 bases, and 12 bases lay in between. This CDR3 contains 13 residues. CDR3 amino acids: CASSLRATGEQFF. The CDR3 DNA reads as TGTGCCAGCAGTTTAAGGGCAACAGGGGAGCAGTTCTTC.

The rearrangement joins TRBV14 to TRBJ1-1; 7 bases are a match to TRBD1. Germline CDR1 SGHDN, CDR2 FVKESK. The length of the CDR3 is 15 residues. The V segment lost 0 bases and the J segment 4 bases; nucleotides outside the gene matches: 5. CDR3 region: CASSQDSRGTTEAFF. The CDR3, as DNA: TGTGCCAGCAGCCAAGATTCCAGGGGGACCACTGAAGCTTTCTTT.

The chain recombines TRBV6-1 with TRBJ2-7; TRBD2 agrees at 9 bases. The CDR3 is made up of 15 amino acids. V lost 0 bases to trimming and J lost 0 bases; unmatched junction nucleotides: 0. From germline, CDR1 is MNHNS and CDR2 SASEGT. The CDR3 region has the DNA TGTGCCAGCAGTGAAGCTAGCGGGAGCTCCTACGAGCAGTACTTC. Translation: CASSEASGSSYEQYF.

The CDR3 loop is CASSYSGGTGGYTF. As DNA, the CDR3 is TGTGCCAGCAGTTACTCCGGTGGGACAGGCGGCTACACCTTC. The chain joins TRBV6-6 to TRBJ1-2; 8 bases fit TRBD1. Trimming cost V 0 bases and J 8 bases; bases outside gene matches: 5. The CDR3 totals 14 residues. CDR1 is MNHNY, CDR2 SVGAGI, per germline (reference sequence).

This clone was observed a few times. The CDR3 nucleotides are TGCGCCAGCAGCCGGGGGATTTTCTCCGGCGACTCCTACGAGCAGTACTTC. Translating it yields CASSRGIFSGDSYEQYF. The chain recombines TRBV5-1 with TRBJ2-7; D is possibly TRBD2 (6 bases). This CDR3 has 17 residues. The germline V gene encodes CDR1 SGHRS and CDR2 YFSETQ. V lost 4 bases and J lost 0, with 20 bases in between.